The 8 T cell receptor beta chains below all came from one sample that was sequenced in a study of cytomegalovirus exposure and HLA in healthy donors. PCR amplification relied on 60 Vbeta primers (plus 13 Jbeta primers). TCRdb's table, derived via immunoSEQ multiplex PCR, lists solely in-frame clones and lacks some. The repertoire includes about 140,000 clones, 60% to 85% of them detected once, and 1.8% sits in the top ten. Specimen: PBMCs. These receptors originate from a middle-aged man in good health and CMV-seronegative.

The rearrangement links TRBV16 to TRBJ1-2, with 9 nucleotides matching TRBD1. The length of the CDR3 is 12 residues. Trimming removed 6 bases from V and 8 bases from J; junction bases left unmatched: 4. The germline V gene encodes CDR1 KGHSY and CDR2 FQNENV. The CDR3 spells CASSQQGAGYTF. The CDR3 DNA follows: TGTGCCAGCAGTCAACAGGGGGCCGGCTACACCTTC.

V usage is TRBV4-2 and J usage is TRBJ1-1, with D possibly being TRBD1 (6 bases). The CDR3 contains 13 residues. V dropped 0 bases and J dropped 10 bases, with 12 bases sitting between them. CDR1 is LGHNA and CDR2 is YNFKEQ in the germline V gene. In DNA form, the CDR3 reads TGTGCCAGCAGCCAAGATGGGGGGGCACGAGCTTTCTTT. Translated, it gives CASSQDGGARAFF.

The V call is TRBV28, the J call TRBJ2-1; 11 bases are shared with TRBD1. J lost 8 bases, V lost 4 bases, and 7 bases had no gene match. The CDR3 consists of 15 residues. CDR1 is MDHEN, CDR2 SYDVKM, per germline. This CDR3 reads CASSSGQGEWDEQFF. Here the CDR3 DNA reads TGTGCCAGCAGTTCGGGACAGGGGGAGTGGGATGAGCAGTTCTTC.

The chain recombines TRBV7-6 with TRBJ2-5; D is unclear. This CDR3 comprises 14 residues. Germline CDR1 reads SGHVS; CDR2 reads FNYEAQ. V lost 1 base, J lost 2 bases, and 8 bases lay in between. The CDR3 reads CASSLGTEQETQYF. The DNA of the CDR3 is TGTGCCAGCAGCTTAGGTACTGAACAAGAGACCCAGTACTTC.

This chain links TRBV5-6 with TRBJ1-4, with D tentatively TRBD1 (6 bases). Germline assignment: CDR1 SGHDT and CDR2 YYEEEE. Trimming shortened V by 0 bases and J by 10 bases, and 19 bases separated the two germline ends. This CDR3 is 16 amino acids long. Here the CDR3 reads CASSLGGSGTPVKLFF. The CDR3 bases are TGTGCCAGCAGCTTGGGGGGATCCGGGACACCTGTAAAACTGTTTTTT.

The chain recombines TRBV19 with TRBJ1-5, with a possible D match to TRBD1 (6 bases). The ends were cut back, 6 bases at V and 1 base at J, with 13 bases in the middle. Looked up from germline, CDR1 is LNHDA and CDR2 is SQIVND (reference sequence). The CDR3 length is 15 residues. CDR3 sequence: CASSPTGYSNQPQHF. DNA of the CDR3: TGTGCCAGTAGCCCAACAGGGTACAGCAATCAGCCCCAGCATTTT.

The chain joins TRBV5-1 to TRBJ2-1, with D perhaps TRBD2 (7 bases). Deletions cut 4 bases from V and 7 bases from J, with 15 bases between. This CDR3 is built from 14 residues. Germline V CDR1 and CDR2: SGHRS, YFSETQ. The CDR3 region has the DNA TGCGCCAGCAGCCTGATAGGGGGGGGGAATGAGCAGTTCTTC. Protein sequence: CASSLIGGGNEQFF.

A few counts support this clone. V and J are TRBV4-1 and TRBJ1-1; D uncertain. The CDR3 contains 14 residues. Germline V gives CDR1 MGHRA, CDR2 YSYEKL. Between the trimmed V and J ends, which lost 4 bases and 3 bases, there was a span of 12 bases. The CDR3 loop reads CASSLWEGDTEAFF. The DNA of the CDR3 is TGCGCCAGCAGCCTCTGGGAGGGCGACACTGAAGCTTTCTTT.